Each of the 24 T cell receptor beta chains below was sequenced from the same sample in a study of technical replicates of blood from a handful of donors. Repertoires were generated with immunoSEQ multiplex PCR, while TCRdb's copy carries only in-frame clones and drops some. The sample consists of some 74,000 clones, over 85% of them appearing once. Sequencing was done on a sample of T cells isolated from PBMCs. These TCRs come from a human donor in good health.

The chain links TRBV27 to TRBJ1-2; 7 bases align to TRBD1. With V trimmed by 3 bases and J by 5 bases, 6 bases remained unmatched. The CDR3 spans 14 residues. Germline CDR1 and CDR2: MNHEY and SMNVEV (reference sequence). Here the CDR3 DNA reads TGTGCCAGCAGTTTGACAGGGACGGGGTATGGCTACACCTTC. Translating it yields CASSLTGTGYGYTF.

The CDR3 loop is CASSLWTSGGEETQYF. The CDR3 nucleotides are TGTGCCAGCAGTTTATGGACTAGCGGGGGGGAAGAGACCCAGTACTTC. The rearrangement links TRBV27 to TRBJ2-5; 15 bases line up with TRBD2. In germline, CDR1 is MNHEY, CDR2 SMNVEV (reference sequence). Trimming removed 1 base from V and 3 bases from J; junction bases left unmatched: 0. The length of the CDR3 is 16 residues.

The chain carries TRBV30 and TRBJ1-1, with D maybe TRBD1 (6 bases). Germline V lookup: CDR1 GTSNPN, CDR2 SVGIG (reference sequence). The CDR3 runs to 13 residues. V lost 4 bases and J lost 5, with 14 bases in between. The CDR3 protein is CAWTPGEGTEAFF. DNA of the CDR3: TGTGCCTGGACCCCAGGGGAAGGAACTGAAGCTTTCTTT.

CDR3 nucleotide sequence: TGTGCCAGCAGCTTAGGAGTTACCTACGAGCAGTACTTC. It yields the protein CASSLGVTYEQYF. The rearrangement uses TRBV11-3 and TRBJ2-7; no firm D call. Trimming removed 1 base at V and 2 bases at J, with 6 bases between. The CDR3 sequence is 13 residues long. Per germline, CDR1 SGHNT and CDR2 YENEEA.

A single count supports this clone. The V and J genes are TRBV11-2 and TRBJ2-7; 7 bases map to TRBD2. Unmatched junction bases numbered 15, after V lost 2 bases and J lost 2 bases. Germline V gene sequence: CDR1 SGHAT, CDR2 FQNNGV. The CDR3 is made up of 18 amino acids. CDR3 protein: CASSLFWGGAGEPYEQYF. CDR3 nucleotides: TGTGCCAGCAGCTTATTCTGGGGCGGGGCGGGAGAGCCCTACGAGCAGTACTTC.

The gene calls are TRBV11-2 and TRBJ2-7; TRBD2 matches 8 bases. Germline V gene sequence: CDR1 SGHAT, CDR2 FQNNGV. Trimming removed 1 base from V and 0 bases from J; junction bases left unmatched: 8. The CDR3 sequence is 17 residues long. The CDR3 sequence: CASSLAWGSGNSYEQYF. The CDR3 coding sequence is TGTGCCAGCAGCTTAGCTTGGGGTAGCGGGAACTCCTACGAGCAGTACTTC.

This sequence joins TRBV23-1 and TRBJ2-1; TRBD2 agrees at 8 bases. TRBV23-1 is reported as an ORF; its role is uncertain. The CDR3 is 18 residues long. V lost 2 bases and J lost 3; bases outside the gene matches: 12. CDR3 nucleotides: TGCGCCAGCAGTCAACCCGCTGCCGGGACTAGAAGCTACAATGAGCAGTTCTTC. It encodes CASSQPAAGTRSYNEQFF.

The genes are TRBV5-4 and TRBJ2-7; 7 bases are shared with TRBD2. With V trimmed by 4 bases and J by 3 bases, 4 bases remained unmatched. This CDR3 has 13 amino acids. CDR1 SGHNT and CDR2 YYREEE come from the germline V gene (reference sequence). In DNA form, the CDR3 reads TGTGCCAGCAGCCGTGGGGGGGACTACGAGCAGTACTTC. Translated: CASSRGGDYEQYF.

The table lists this clone with a few counts. The gene calls are TRBV9 and TRBJ1-5, with 9 bases fitting TRBD1. The germline gives CDR1 SGDLS, CDR2 YYNGEE. This CDR3 contains 14 residues. J gave up 4 bases and V 3 bases, and 2 bases lay outside the gene matches. As DNA, the CDR3 is TGTGCCAGCAGCGGCGGGACAGGGAATCAGCCCCAGCATTTT. Its translation: CASSGGTGNQPQHF. Combining the CDR3 with reference TRBV9 and TRBJ1-5 gives the whole variable domain DSGVTQTPKHLITATGQRVTLRCSPRSGDLSVYWYQQSLDQGLQFLIQYYNGEERAKGNILERFSAQQFPDLHSELNLSSLELGDSALYFCASSGGTGNQPQHFGDGTRLSIL.

The chain uses TRBV19 and TRBJ2-7; TRBD2 matches 8 bases. V lost 8 bases and J lost 2; bases outside the gene matches: 11. The germline CDR1 and CDR2 sequences are LNHDA and SQIVND (reference sequence). This CDR3 comprises 15 residues. As DNA, the CDR3 is TGTGCCAGTTCACCGGGACTAGGCAACACCTACGAGCAGTACTTC. Translating gives CASSPGLGNTYEQYF. Filled out from reference TRBV19 and TRBJ2-7, the complete variable domain reads DGGITQSPKYLFRKEGQNVTLSCEQNLNHDAMYWYRQDPGQGLRLIYYSQIVNDFQKGDIAEGYSVSREKKESFPLTVTSAQKNPTAFYLCASSPGLGNTYEQYFGPGTRLTVT.

The rearrangement joins TRBV9 to TRBJ1-1; possible D gene TRBD1, 6 bases. CDR1 and CDR2 from the germline V gene are SGDLS and YYNGEE. Trimming took 4 bases from V and 6 from J, leaving 16 bases between them. CDR3 length equals 14 residues. CDR3 in DNA: TGTGCCAGCAGCCCCCGTTGGGGGGGCTCTGAAGCTTTCTTT. Translation: CASSPRWGGSEAFF.

The chain has TRBV9 and TRBJ2-3, with 7 positions matching TRBD2. Trimming at V came to 2 bases and at J to 3 bases, leaving 15 bases not matched to a gene. CDR1 and CDR2 from the germline V gene are SGDLS and YYNGEE. There are 18 residues in the CDR3. The CDR3: CASSVPLGLAGETDTQYF. Here the CDR3 DNA reads TGTGCCAGCAGCGTCCCCTTAGGCTTGGCGGGAGAGACAGATACGCAGTATTTT.

The rearrangement links TRBV5-4 to TRBJ1-2, with 7 bases identical to TRBD1. The V gene end was trimmed by 4 bases and the J gene end by 5 bases; junction bases not matched to a gene: 11. The CDR3 loop spans 15 amino acids. The germline V gene encodes CDR1 SGHNT and CDR2 YYREEE (reference sequence). CDR3 sequence: CASSAGTAMSYGYTF. The CDR3 DNA is TGTGCCAGCAGCGCCGGGACAGCTATGTCGTATGGCTACACCTTC. Complete variable domain (other parts from reference TRBV5-4 and TRBJ1-2): ETGVTQSPTHLIKTRGQQVTLRCSSQSGHNTVSWYQQALGQGPQFIFQYYREEENGRGNFPPRFSGLQFPNYSSELNVNALELDDSALYLCASSAGTAMSYGYTFGSGTRLTVV.

This chain joins TRBV7-2 and TRBJ1-5; possible D gene TRBD1, 5 bases. The germline gives CDR1 SGHTA, CDR2 FQGNSA. CDR3 length: 15 residues. V gave up 5 bases and J gave up 0 bases, with 11 bases separating them. The CDR3 region is CASSERQTSNQPQHF. The CDR3 DNA reads as TGTGCCAGCAGCGAAAGACAGACTAGCAATCAGCCCCAGCATTTT.

The chain uses TRBV27 and TRBJ1-2; 8 nucleotides agree with TRBD1. V lost 11 bases and J lost 8; bases outside the gene matches: 7. CDR1 MNHEY and CDR2 SMNVEV come from the germline V gene (reference sequence). The CDR3 contains 11 residues. The CDR3 region is CASGTGYGYTF. The CDR3 DNA reads as TGTGCCTCCGGGACAGGATACGGCTACACCTTC.

J is TRBJ1-5 and V is TRBV7-8; D remains ambiguous. The CDR3 is 18 residues long. The germline V gene has CDR1 SGHVS and CDR2 FQNEAQ. V lost 6 bases and J 0 bases, leaving 21 bases between the germline ends. The CDR3 is CASSSTPGSFYSNQPQHF. The DNA of the CDR3 is TGTGCCAGCAGTTCAACTCCCGGGTCCTTTTATAGCAATCAGCCCCAGCATTTT.

The CDR3 region has the DNA TGCGCCAGCAGGGGAGATAGCGGGAGGGCCCTCGAGTTAAGCACAGATACGCAGTATTTT. Its protein is CASRGDSGRALELSTDTQYF. V and J are TRBV5-1 and TRBJ2-3, with 11 bases fitting TRBD2. Unmatched junction bases numbered 17, after V lost 5 bases and J lost 0 bases. The CDR3 is 20 amino acids. Germline V lookup: CDR1 SGHRS, CDR2 YFSETQ.

This rearrangement joins TRBV4-3 to TRBJ2-1, with D perhaps matching TRBD2 (5 bases). Per germline, CDR1 LGHNA and CDR2 YSLEER. V was cut by 4 bases and J by 8 bases, with 9 bases left in between. The CDR3 sequence is 12 residues long. CDR3 sequence: CASSLLRDEQFF. The CDR3 nucleotides are TGCGCCAGCAGCCTCTTGAGGGATGAGCAGTTCTTC.

The chain links TRBV4-1 to TRBJ2-7; TRBD2 might be the D (7 bases). The germline CDR1 and CDR2 sequences are MGHRA and YSYEKL. The germline V and J ends were trimmed by 3 bases and 6 bases, with 12 bases remaining between them. CDR3 length equals 13 residues. CDR3 sequence reads: CASSHGGAPEQYF. Here the CDR3 DNA reads TGCGCCAGCAGCCATGGGGGGGCCCCCGAGCAGTACTTC.

V and J are TRBV28 and TRBJ1-5; perhaps TRBD1 as D (6 bases). Germline V gene sequence: CDR1 MDHEN, CDR2 SYDVKM. This CDR3 region has 14 residues. With 5 bases removed from V and 8 bases from J, the gap between germline ends came to 16 bases. The CDR3 nucleotides read TGTGCCAGCAGTCCAGGGGAGGGGAGCAAGCCCCAGCATTTT. Amino acid sequence: CASSPGEGSKPQHF.

The V gene is TRBV7-2, the J gene TRBJ2-1; the D gene is possibly TRBD2 (5 bases). The CDR3 has 13 amino acids. V gave up 2 bases and J gave up 4 bases, with 6 bases separating them. CDR1 SGHTA and CDR2 FQGNSA come from the germline V gene. CDR3 bases: TGTGCCAGCAGCTTAAAGCGGTACAATGAGCAGTTCTTC. This gives the protein CASSLKRYNEQFF.

V usage is TRBV4-1 and J usage is TRBJ2-5, with D possibly being TRBD2 (6 bases). V shed 3 bases and J shed 4 bases, with 15 bases lying between them. The CDR3 has 15 amino acids. Germline-derived CDR1 and CDR2 are MGHRA and YSYEKL. The CDR3 DNA follows: TGCGCCAGCAGCCACCTGAGGACGGAGGGAGAGACCCAGTACTTC. Its translation is CASSHLRTEGETQYF.

This chain joins TRBV5-1 and TRBJ2-7, with 7 bases aligning to TRBD1. Germline trimming cut 5 bases from V and 5 bases from J; bases unmatched to any gene: 10. CDR1 is SGHRS, CDR2 YFSETQ, per germline. The CDR3 has 14 amino acids. CDR3 amino acids: CASSFDRVSNEQYF. CDR3 sequence (DNA): TGCGCCAGCAGTTTCGACAGGGTGTCCAACGAGCAGTACTTC.

This chain links TRBV4-3 with TRBJ2-1, with a possible D match to TRBD1 (8 bases). Germline V gene data show CDR1 as LGHNA and CDR2 as YSLEER. V lost 2 bases and J 5 bases, leaving 16 bases between the germline ends. This CDR3 is built from 16 residues. The DNA of the CDR3 is TGCGCCAGCAGCCAACTGGACAGGGAGGGAGACAATGAGCAGTTCTTC. As protein: CASSQLDREGDNEQFF.